This T cell receptor (beta chain) came from a study of OX40 agonist ivuxolimab in advanced cancers. Deletions cut 6 bases from V and 4 bases from J, with 13 bases between. CDR1 and CDR2 from the germline V gene are MNHNY and SVGAGI (reference sequence). The CDR3 totals 13 residues. Sequenced by immunoSEQ multiplex PCR; TCRdb stores in-frame clones only, minus some. The data show 83,000 or so clones, around 84% seen once. This clone showed up just once. The chain joins TRBV6-6 to TRBJ2-7, with D maybe TRBD1 (6 bases). The sequencing here drew on CD4+ or CD8+ T cells sorted from blood, taken in a trial of the OX40 agonist ivuxolimab. The receptor was isolated from an adult with an advanced solid tumor such as melanoma, head and neck, liver or kidney cancer. The CDR3 DNA is TGTGCCAGCAGATTCGACAGGATTTACGAGCAGTACTTC. Translation: CASRFDRIYEQYF.